What follows is one TCR beta chain and its context. Per the authors' pipeline: Estimation of nucleated cell counts was performed using reference gene primer amplification. Some clones are missing from TCRdb's copy, which holds only in-frame ones; the method was immunoSEQ multiplex PCR. V and J calls and clone size are copied from that table; D and trimming were computed from the DNA. The sample has tens of thousands of clones, 85% seen once. The data derive from a study of blood T cell repertoires in COVID-19. For the study at large: PBMCs, B-cell-depleted T cells, or T cells were the source of the cDNA or gDNA that made up the material.

The germline CDR1 and CDR2 sequences are SGHAT and FQNNGV. CDR3 size: 13 residues. V gave up 2 bases and J gave up 7 bases, with 9 bases separating them. This receptor was obtained from a man between 70 and 80 years old with acute or convalescent COVID-19. The chain joins TRBV11-2 to TRBJ1-5; D gene uncertain. Sample: peripheral blood. CDR3 sequence reads: CASSLHFNQPQHF. The CDR3 DNA reads as TGTGCCAGCAGCTTACACTTTAACCAGCCCCAGCATTTT.